This TCR beta chain was documented in a study of beta chain features in type 1 diabetes (dated by TCRdb to the late 2010s). As for the study more broadly: No differences in mean age, gender distribution, total cell number or subset yield were found between patients and healthy donors. Across all samples, fewer than 130 million sorted cells were examined, and cell number per subset correlated strongly with RNA yield. In the study, TCRB repertoires of sorted circulating CD4+ T cell subsets from recently diagnosed type 1 diabetes patients were compared with those of matched healthy donors. Regulatory and stem cell-like memory subsets were obtained from only 8 patients and roughly eight healthy donors, while naive and central memory subsets were obtained from all 30 or so donors.

Each donor gave one peripheral blood draw, averaging around 120 mL, which was collected into heparinised tubes. A BD FACSAria II and a panel including CD45RO, CCR7, CD25, CD127, CD95 and CD27 were used to sort naive, central memory, regulatory and stem cell-like memory CD4+ T cells. Every sorted population had a purity above 98%. PBMCs were isolated immediately by Lymphoprep density gradient centrifugation and stained directly without culture. So that batch effects would be minimized, each experiment stained and sorted samples in pairs, pairing one healthy donor with one patient. The entire amount of isolated RNA was reverse transcribed using the High Capacity cDNA Reverse Transcription Kit, so the sequenced TCRB transcripts were expressed ones. Naive, central memory and regulatory T cell samples underwent deep immunoSEQ sequencing, averaging around 3.7 million total reads per sample. After sorted cells were lysed in RLT buffer, RNA was extracted with DNase-treated RNeasy Micro or Mini kits, with the choice depending on cell number. To prevent cross-contamination, every cell subset was processed on its own, while patient and healthy donor samples were processed together. Using the immunoSEQ multiplex PCR, TCRB sequences were amplified from cDNA into 87-bp fragments spanning the CDR3 region. Sequencing of the amplicons was done on the Illumina HiSeq platform. On the study's bioinformatics: Synthetic template baselines were used to correct PCR bias computationally, reads within Hamming distance 2 were collapsed together, and singletons that could not be merged were discarded. Reads were aligned against IMGT to assign V, D and J genes, CDR3 length and insertions or deletions at six rearrangement sites. Clonotype counts were normalized to sorted cell number within each subset before computing true diversity and Gini coefficients with the tcR R package. Repertoire sharing was quantified using the overlap coefficient calculated on TCRB nucleotide sequences. TCRdb took over this immuneACCESS table, retaining in-frame rearrangements with V and J assigned. Such tables are incomplete; in checked studies, under half of the missing clones stem from an unresolved V gene, and the remainder is unexplained. The V and J calls and the clone size are those of that table, but D and trimming were determined from the DNA. For this sample the table gives 150,000 or so clones, of which approximately 10% were detected only once. The top ten clonotypes cover roughly 2% of the sample.

The CDR3 goes from the cysteine to the phenylalanine over 15 residues. Of the read, only the CDR3 DNA is kept; its 45 bases are in frame from base 1. As encoded in the germline V gene, CDR1 is MNHEY while CDR2 is SVGAGI. V is pruned by 6 bases and J by 6 bases, leaving 10 bases of the junction without a gene match. Results the study describes overall, beyond this receptor: Naive, central memory and regulatory TCRB repertoires appeared to be more similar among patients than among healthy donors. Type 1 diabetes patients showed a moderate but significant shortening of TCRB CDR3 length in all four CD4+ subsets. Sequencing cDNA rather than genomic DNA could over-represent highly expressing activated cells, although activation and CD3 levels did not differ between groups. Because the HLA sub-analyses included only small numbers of individuals, any influence of HLA type on TCRB rearrangement was left unresolved. Fewer insertions and more nucleotide deletions at VDJ recombination sites were observed in patients with type 1 diabetes, implying thymic rearrangement abnormalities. PCR may preferentially amplify shorter templates, but because patient and control samples were amplified and corrected together, any resulting skew would affect both groups equally.

Concerning this clone: Its antigen is currently not known. The record has no base qualities; no much larger clone is one base away.

Input material: central memory CD4+ T cells from blood. Rearrangement joined TRBV6-5 to TRBJ2-7; the junction holds 11 bases that match TRBD1. The TCR comes from a man younger than 35 in good health. In nucleotide form, the sequence is TGTGCCAGCAGAACACCCGGGACAGGGGGGTTCGAGCAGTACTTC. Translated, it gives CASRTPGTGGFEQYF.